This section outlines one T cell receptor (beta chain) sequence together with its context. Clones were read by immunoSEQ multiplex PCR, and TCRdb kept only the in-frame ones, dropping some. This sample carries just under 85,000 clones, about 84% of them seen once, and the ten largest clones take 8.5% to 10%. This specimen belongs to a study of T cell responses to AZD1222 COVID-19 vaccine. From germline, CDR1 is PRHDT and CDR2 FYEKMQ (reference sequence). This CDR3 region has 16 residues. J gave up 2 bases and V 2 bases, and 7 bases lay outside the gene matches. The source was peripheral blood, collected on day 0 of AZD1222 vaccination. The gene calls are TRBV13 and TRBJ2-3, with 7 bases identical to TRBD2. This clonotype originated in an adult in good health. The CDR3 spells CASSLTLGGDTDTQYF. In DNA, the CDR3 is TGTGCCAGCAGCTTAACCCTTGGGGGGGACACAGATACGCAGTATTTT.